This T cell receptor (beta chain) was captured in a study of blood T cell repertoires in COVID-19. V lost 3 bases and J lost 9, with 9 bases in between. The CDR3 length is 12 residues. Using immunoSEQ multiplex PCR, the repertoire was profiled, and TCRdb retains in-frame clones only, with some absent. In the table there are some 150,000 clones, over 70% of which are singletons. The chain carries TRBV12-3 or TRBV12-4 and TRBJ2-1; D is unclear. The sequenced sample was peripheral blood. The receptor's source is a human donor in a cohort sampled during active COVID-19. This CDR3 is CASSFIQVEQFF. The CDR3 nucleotides read TGTGCCAGCAGTTTTATTCAGGTTGAGCAGTTCTTC.